A selection of T cell receptor beta chains follows, all from one sample in a study of blood T cell repertoires in COVID-19. Clones were read by immunoSEQ multiplex PCR, and TCRdb kept only the in-frame ones, dropping some. This sample carries 35,000 to 45,000 clones, about 90% of them seen once, and the ten largest clones take about a tenth. The sequenced material came from peripheral blood. Source of these receptors: a man aged 45-65 years with active COVID-19. Each CDR3 is given with its conserved first and last residue. Each record gives: clone size, D gene, CDR3 length, V gene, J gene, CDR3 DNA, CDR3 protein. A D gene is named only where the DNA matches it firmly. Only part of the rows carry a size: once, few, many, or a class if the clone is expanded.

clone size: -
D gene: TRBD1
CDR3 length: 14
V gene: TRBV11-3
J gene: TRBJ1-5
CDR3 DNA: TGTGCCAGCAGCTTATACAGGGGTAATCAGCCCCAGCATTTT
CDR3 protein: CASSLYRGNQPQHF

clone size: -
D gene: TRBD2
CDR3 length: 15
V gene: TRBV18
J gene: TRBJ2-5
CDR3 DNA: TGTGCCAGCTCACCACCCAGCGGGAGGGACCCCCCCCAGTACTTC
CDR3 protein: CASSPPSGRDPPQYF

clone size: -
D gene: TRBD2
CDR3 length: 16
V gene: TRBV9
J gene: TRBJ2-1
CDR3 DNA: TGTGCCAGCAGCGTGACTAGCGGGAGTATCCACAATGAGCAGTTCTTC
CDR3 protein: CASSVTSGSIHNEQFF

clone size: -
D gene: -
CDR3 length: 13
V gene: TRBV30
J gene: TRBJ1-5
CDR3 DNA: TGTGCCTGGGGACGAGATAGCAATCAGCCCCAGCATTTT
CDR3 protein: CAWGRDSNQPQHF

clone size: once
D gene: -
CDR3 length: 14
V gene: TRBV18
J gene: TRBJ1-1
CDR3 DNA: TGTGCCAGCTCACCGGAGGGAGGGAACACTGAAGCTTTCTTT
CDR3 protein: CASSPEGGNTEAFF

clone size: -
D gene: TRBD2
CDR3 length: 16
V gene: TRBV15
J gene: TRBJ2-1
CDR3 DNA: TGTGCCACCGGGTTGGGACTAGCGGGATATTACAATGAGCAGTTCTTC
CDR3 protein: CATGLGLAGYYNEQFF

clone size: -
D gene: -
CDR3 length: 15
V gene: TRBV27
J gene: TRBJ1-2
CDR3 DNA: TGTGCCAGCAGTTTAATGCCAGGACAATTCTATGGCTACACCTTC
CDR3 protein: CASSLMPGQFYGYTF

clone size: -
D gene: -
CDR3 length: 16
V gene: TRBV5-1
J gene: TRBJ2-2
CDR3 DNA: TGCGCCAGCAGCCTCACGGCCCCCGGGAGTACCGGGGAGCTGTTTTTT
CDR3 protein: CASSLTAPGSTGELFF

clone size: -
D gene: -
CDR3 length: 13
V gene: TRBV7-9
J gene: TRBJ1-2
CDR3 DNA: TGTGCCAGCACCACTGATAGGAGATGGGGCTACACCTTC
CDR3 protein: CASTTDRRWGYTF

clone size: -
D gene: TRBD1
CDR3 length: 14
V gene: TRBV7-3
J gene: TRBJ1-1
CDR3 DNA: TGTGCCAGCAGCTTGACAGGGTCGGGCACTGAAGCTTTCTTT
CDR3 protein: CASSLTGSGTEAFF

clone size: few
D gene: -
CDR3 length: 17
V gene: TRBV27
J gene: TRBJ2-7
CDR3 DNA: TGTGCCAGCAGTTTATTCGGGGACGGGGACACCTCCTACGAGCAGTACTTC
CDR3 protein: CASSLFGDGDTSYEQYF

clone size: -
D gene: -
CDR3 length: 15
V gene: TRBV7-8
J gene: TRBJ2-1
CDR3 DNA: TGTGCCAGCACCTTGCGGGTTAGCTCCTACAATGAGCAGTTCTTC
CDR3 protein: CASTLRVSSYNEQFF

clone size: -
D gene: -
CDR3 length: 14
V gene: TRBV7-2
J gene: TRBJ2-1
CDR3 DNA: TGTGCCAGCAGCTTCCGGGGGTTCAGGAATGAGCAGTTCTTC
CDR3 protein: CASSFRGFRNEQFF

clone size: -
D gene: -
CDR3 length: 11
V gene: TRBV2
J gene: TRBJ2-7
CDR3 DNA: TGTGCCAGCAAACAGGCCTACGAGCAGTACTTC
CDR3 protein: CASKQAYEQYF

clone size: once
D gene: -
CDR3 length: 13
V gene: TRBV14
J gene: TRBJ1-1
CDR3 DNA: TGTGCCAGCAGCCAAGTTAGGAACACTGAAGCTTTCTTT
CDR3 protein: CASSQVRNTEAFF

clone size: -
D gene: TRBD1
CDR3 length: 16
V gene: TRBV6-6
J gene: TRBJ1-2
CDR3 DNA: TGTGCCAGCAGTTACTCGGGGGACAGGACCAACTATGGCTACACCTTC
CDR3 protein: CASSYSGDRTNYGYTF

clone size: -
D gene: -
CDR3 length: 13
V gene: TRBV27
J gene: TRBJ1-1
CDR3 DNA: TGTGCCAGCAGTACTAGGATTTGGACTGAAGCTTTCTTT
CDR3 protein: CASSTRIWTEAFF

clone size: -
D gene: -
CDR3 length: 14
V gene: TRBV28
J gene: TRBJ1-2
CDR3 DNA: TGTGCCAGCAGGAATACAGGCGAACTCCAAGGCTACACCTTC
CDR3 protein: CASRNTGELQGYTF

clone size: -
D gene: TRBD2
CDR3 length: 17
V gene: TRBV7-3
J gene: TRBJ2-1
CDR3 DNA: TGTGCCAGCAGCTTAAGGGGTAGCGGGATCTCCTACAATGAGCAGTTCTTC
CDR3 protein: CASSLRGSGISYNEQFF

clone size: -
D gene: -
CDR3 length: 10
V gene: TRBV21-1
J gene: TRBJ2-1
CDR3 DNA: TGTGCCAGCACCTTCAATGAGCAGTTCTTC
CDR3 protein: CASTFNEQFF

clone size: -
D gene: -
CDR3 length: 17
V gene: TRBV6-1
J gene: TRBJ2-1
CDR3 DNA: TGTGCCAGCAGTGACCCCGGTAAGGGCAGGGTAGTAAATGAGCAGTTCTTC
CDR3 protein: CASSDPGKGRVVNEQFF

clone size: -
D gene: TRBD1
CDR3 length: 15
V gene: TRBV4-1
J gene: TRBJ2-7
CDR3 DNA: TGCGCCAGCAGCCTCGGGACAGGGGGGCCCTACGAGCAGTACTTC
CDR3 protein: CASSLGTGGPYEQYF

clone size: -
D gene: TRBD1
CDR3 length: 15
V gene: TRBV7-9
J gene: TRBJ1-4
CDR3 DNA: TGTGCCAGCAGCTCCACCGGGACAGGGGATGAAAAACTGTTTTTT
CDR3 protein: CASSSTGTGDEKLFF

clone size: -
D gene: -
CDR3 length: 18
V gene: TRBV7-7
J gene: TRBJ2-3
CDR3 DNA: TGTGCCAGCAGCTTACACGGAGGGGCTAGCGAGAGCACAGATACGCAGTATTTT
CDR3 protein: CASSLHGGASESTDTQYF

clone size: -
D gene: TRBD2
CDR3 length: 15
V gene: TRBV24-1
J gene: TRBJ2-1
CDR3 DNA: TGTGCCACCAGCGATAGCGGGAGGGCCTCCGATGAGCAGTTCTTC
CDR3 protein: CATSDSGRASDEQFF

clone size: -
D gene: -
CDR3 length: 12
V gene: TRBV11-2
J gene: TRBJ2-5
CDR3 DNA: TGTGCCAGCAGCCTTCAACGGGAGACCCAGTACTTC
CDR3 protein: CASSLQRETQYF

clone size: -
D gene: -
CDR3 length: 15
V gene: TRBV2
J gene: TRBJ2-4
CDR3 DNA: TGTGCCAGCAGGGACAGCGGACAAGCCAAAAACATTCAGTACTTC
CDR3 protein: CASRDSGQAKNIQYF

clone size: -
D gene: -
CDR3 length: 13
V gene: TRBV6-4
J gene: TRBJ1-1
CDR3 DNA: TGTGCCAGCAGTGAGGCTCGGGGGACTGAAGCTTTCTTT
CDR3 protein: CASSEARGTEAFF

clone size: -
D gene: -
CDR3 length: 14
V gene: TRBV5-8
J gene: TRBJ1-1
CDR3 DNA: TGTGCCAGCAGCTTGCTCTCGCGGAACACTGAAGCTTTCTTT
CDR3 protein: CASSLLSRNTEAFF

clone size: -
D gene: TRBD1
CDR3 length: 14
V gene: TRBV11-2
J gene: TRBJ2-3
CDR3 DNA: TGTGCCAGCAGCTTGGACAGGGGTGCAGATACGCAGTATTTT
CDR3 protein: CASSLDRGADTQYF

clone size: -
D gene: TRBD1
CDR3 length: 14
V gene: TRBV30
J gene: TRBJ2-7
CDR3 DNA: TGTGCCTGTAGTCCTGCAGGGGGTTCCTACGAGCAGTACTTC
CDR3 protein: CACSPAGGSYEQYF

clone size: -
D gene: TRBD2
CDR3 length: 15
V gene: TRBV6-2/TRBV6-3
J gene: TRBJ2-3
CDR3 DNA: TGTGCCAGCAGTTCCGACTTAGCGGGAACAGATACGCAGTATTTT
CDR3 protein: CASSSDLAGTDTQYF

clone size: -
D gene: TRBD1
CDR3 length: 16
V gene: TRBV19
J gene: TRBJ1-5
CDR3 DNA: TGTGCCAGTAGTATGGCGACAGGGGGTGGCAATCAGCCCCAGCATTTT
CDR3 protein: CASSMATGGGNQPQHF

clone size: -
D gene: TRBD1
CDR3 length: 17
V gene: TRBV7-9
J gene: TRBJ2-7
CDR3 DNA: TGTGCCAGCAGCTTAGGGGCTGGGGGACAGGGGGCCTACGAGCAGTACTTC
CDR3 protein: CASSLGAGGQGAYEQYF

clone size: -
D gene: -
CDR3 length: 17
V gene: TRBV7-3
J gene: TRBJ2-6
CDR3 DNA: TGTGCCAGCAGCCCATCATGGGCCCAGGGTGGGGCCAACGTCCTGACTTTC
CDR3 protein: CASSPSWAQGGANVLTF

clone size: -
D gene: TRBD1
CDR3 length: 17
V gene: TRBV4-1
J gene: TRBJ1-1
CDR3 DNA: TGCGCCAGCAGCCTAGGACAGGGCAGTTGGGCCAACACTGAAGCTTTCTTT
CDR3 protein: CASSLGQGSWANTEAFF